The rows below give T cell receptor beta chains drawn from one sample of a study of response to subunit inactivated influenza vaccine. A single record per CDR3 protein comes from TCRdb applying MiXCR to the RT-PCR reads. The data contain about 170,000 distinct CDR3 sequences, approximately 12% of them singletons. The same data also contributed to another study, on T cells expressing NK-cell markers.

This material consisted of CD8+ T cells sorted from PBMCs, taken roughly 13 days after vaccination. These receptors came from a man over 45 who received an inactivated influenza vaccine. CDR3s include the opening cysteine and the closing phenylalanine or tryptophan. D genes are given only for firm matches. Clone size, where shown, is once, few, many, or a class for clones that have expanded.

TRBV4-2	TRBJ1-1	NA	few	CASSHSGVNTEAFF	TGTGCCAGCAGCCATTCCGGTGTTAACACTGAAGCTTTCTTT
TRBV19	TRBJ2-5	TRBD1	NA	CASSMGQSAVAQYF	TGTGCCAGTAGTATGGGACAGTCCGCCGTGGCCCAGTACTTC
TRBV12-3/TRBV12-4	TRBJ2-3	TRBD2	few	CASSLWGLAGATDTQYF	TGTGCCAGCAGTTTATGGGGACTAGCGGGAGCGACAGATACGCAGTATTTT
TRBV7-9	TRBJ2-5	TRBD2	NA	CASSLGLEETQYF	TGTGCCAGCAGCCTCGGACTAGAAGAGACCCAGTACTTC
TRBV13	TRBJ2-1	TRBD2	NA	CASSSQREIYNEQFF	TGTGCCAGCAGCTCCCAGCGGGAGATCTACAATGAGCAGTTCTTC
TRBV7-6	TRBJ2-7	NA	few	CASSLVRVDEQYF	TGTGCCAGCAGCTTAGTTAGGGTCGACGAGCAGTACTTC
TRBV27	TRBJ2-1	TRBD2	NA	CASSLAGGPSNEQFF	TGTGCCAGCAGCCTAGCGGGAGGGCCAAGCAATGAGCAGTTCTTC
TRBV11-2	TRBJ1-5	NA	many	CASSPGPYSNQPQHF	TGTGCCAGCAGCCCGGGACCTTATAGCAATCAGCCCCAGCATTTT
TRBV20-1	TRBJ2-5	TRBD2	NA	CSARGTSGDQETQYF	TGCAGTGCTAGAGGGACTAGCGGGGATCAAGAGACCCAGTACTTC
TRBV20-1	TRBJ1-1	TRBD1	NA	CSANDRENTEAFF	TGCAGTGCTAACGACAGGGAAAACACTGAAGCTTTCTTT
TRBV29-1	TRBJ1-2	NA	few	CSVVAAPVGYGYTF	TGCAGCGTTGTTGCAGCCCCTGTTGGCTATGGCTACACCTTC
TRBV29-1	TRBJ2-1	TRBD2	many	CSGKREGASNEQFF	TGCAGCGGGAAGCGGGAGGGAGCCTCCAATGAGCAGTTCTTC
TRBV28	TRBJ2-7	TRBD2	few	CASSLGTSGRGAYEQYF	TGTGCCAGCAGTTTAGGGACTAGCGGGAGAGGGGCCTACGAGCAGTACTTC
TRBV3-1	TRBJ2-1	NA	few	CASSQDLKGVPYNEQFF	TGTGCCAGCAGCCAAGATCTGAAGGGAGTCCCCTACAATGAGCAGTTCTTC
TRBV27	TRBJ2-7	NA	NA	CASSTGRSYEQYF	TGTGCCAGCAGTACAGGACGCTCCTACGAGCAGTACTTC